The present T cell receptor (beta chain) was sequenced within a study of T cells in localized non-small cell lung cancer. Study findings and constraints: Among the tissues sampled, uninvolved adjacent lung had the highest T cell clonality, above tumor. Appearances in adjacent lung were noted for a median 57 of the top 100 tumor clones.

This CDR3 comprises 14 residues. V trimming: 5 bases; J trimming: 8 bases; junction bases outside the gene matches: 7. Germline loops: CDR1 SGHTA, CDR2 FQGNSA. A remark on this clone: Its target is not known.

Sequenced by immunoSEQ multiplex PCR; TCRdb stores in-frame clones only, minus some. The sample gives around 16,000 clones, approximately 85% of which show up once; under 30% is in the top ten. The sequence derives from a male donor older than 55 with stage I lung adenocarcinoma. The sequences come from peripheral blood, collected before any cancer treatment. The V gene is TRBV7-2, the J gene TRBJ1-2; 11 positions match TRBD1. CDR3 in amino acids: CASSPRTGGRGYTF. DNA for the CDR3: TGTGCCAGCAGCCCTCGGACAGGGGGCCGGGGCTACACCTTC.